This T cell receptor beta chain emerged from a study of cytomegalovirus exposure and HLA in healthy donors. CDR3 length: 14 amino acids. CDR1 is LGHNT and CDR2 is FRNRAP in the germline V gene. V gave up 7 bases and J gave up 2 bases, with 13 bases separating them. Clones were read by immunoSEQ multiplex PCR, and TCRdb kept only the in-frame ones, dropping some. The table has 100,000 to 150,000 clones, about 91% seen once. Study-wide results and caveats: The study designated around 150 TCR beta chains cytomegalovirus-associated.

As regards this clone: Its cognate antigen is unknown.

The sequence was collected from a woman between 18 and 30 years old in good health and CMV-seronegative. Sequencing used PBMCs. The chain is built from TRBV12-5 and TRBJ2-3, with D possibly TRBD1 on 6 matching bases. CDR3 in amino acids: CASAIQGTTDTQYF. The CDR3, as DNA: TGTGCTAGTGCCATTCAGGGGACCACAGATACGCAGTATTTT.